A selection of T cell receptor beta chains follows, all from one sample in a study of T cell responses to AZD1222 COVID-19 vaccine. Here immunoSEQ multiplex PCR was the method, and the copy in TCRdb shows in-frame clones only, minus some. The data hold some 67,000 clones, with about 83% observed a single time. The sample in question was peripheral blood, obtained 28 days after the second AZD1222 dose. Receptor source: an adult who received the AZD1222 COVID-19 vaccine. Each CDR3 is given with its conserved first and last residue. A D gene is named only where the DNA matches it firmly. A row's size may be missing; if present it is once, few, many or a size class.

TRBD1	medium-sized	TRBJ1-5	TRBV30	CAWSEQGYQPQHF	TGTGCCTGGAGTGAACAGGGGTATCAGCCCCAGCATTTT
-	-	TRBJ2-2	TRBV5-6	CASSWTRGWDTGELFF	TGTGCCAGCAGCTGGACCCGGGGTTGGGACACCGGGGAGCTGTTTTTT
TRBD1	-	TRBJ1-6	TRBV3-1/TRBV3-2	CASSRKAGQGRNSPLHF	TGTGCCAGCAGCCGCAAGGCGGGACAGGGCCGTAATTCACCCCTCCACTTT
TRBD1	-	TRBJ1-1	TRBV4-1	CASSARSRGLTEAFF	TGCGCCAGCAGCGCCAGGTCCAGGGGGCTTACTGAAGCTTTCTTT
TRBD2	-	TRBJ2-3	TRBV10-3	CAISSSGALDTQYF	TGTGCCATCAGCTCAAGCGGGGCCCTAGATACGCAGTATTTT
-	-	TRBJ1-1	TRBV18	CASSRGVAENTEAFF	TGTGCCAGCTCAAGGGGGGTTGCGGAGAACACTGAAGCTTTCTTT
TRBD1	few	TRBJ1-1	TRBV7-9	CASTRKTGPNTEAFF	TGTGCCAGCACCCGTAAGACAGGGCCGAACACTGAAGCTTTCTTT
-	-	TRBJ2-2	TRBV12-5	CASGLVYKNTGELFF	TGTGCTAGTGGTTTGGTATACAAAAACACCGGGGAGCTGTTTTTT
-	-	TRBJ2-2	TRBV3-1/TRBV3-2	CASSQDTGPGELFF	TGTGCCAGCAGCCAAGACACGGGGCCCGGGGAGCTGTTTTTT
-	-	TRBJ1-5	TRBV12-5	CASGLDLGGYSNQPQHF	TGTGCTAGTGGTTTGGACCTGGGGGGCTATAGCAATCAGCCCCAGCATTTT
-	once	TRBJ2-5	TRBV10-3	CAISELGNRTQYF	TGTGCCATCAGTGAGCTCGGCAACCGGACCCAGTACTTC
TRBD1	-	TRBJ2-7	TRBV29-1	CSAAGQGADEQYF	TGCAGCGCAGCGGGACAGGGGGCAGACGAGCAGTACTTC
-	-	TRBJ1-5	TRBV5-1	CASSLGPGWPQHF	TGCGCCAGCAGCTTGGGTCCCGGGTGGCCCCAGCATTTT
TRBD1	-	TRBJ1-2	TRBV6-5	CASRMTGQSFGYTF	TGTGCCAGCAGGATGACAGGGCAATCGTTTGGCTACACCTTC
TRBD1	-	TRBJ1-1	TRBV5-1	CASSLGDREVTEAFF	TGCGCCAGCAGCTTGGGTGACAGGGAAGTCACTGAAGCTTTCTTT
-	once	TRBJ1-4	TRBV7-9	CASSPGVTNEKLFF	TGTGCCAGCAGCCCGGGGGTAACTAATGAAAAACTGTTTTTT
-	-	TRBJ1-1	TRBV18	CASSPGSGTNTEAFF	TGTGCCAGCTCACCAGGGTCTGGAACGAACACTGAAGCTTTCTTT
-	-	TRBJ2-4	TRBV7-9	CASSLDPQGIQYF	TGTGCCAGCAGCTTAGACCCGCAGGGCATTCAGTACTTC
-	once	TRBJ1-1	TRBV7-9	CASSWPGENTEAFF	TGTGCCAGCAGCTGGCCAGGGGAGAACACTGAAGCTTTCTTT
-	-	TRBJ1-2	TRBV4-3	CASSQGGRGIYGYTF	TGCGCCAGCAGCCAAGGGGGTCGCGGGATTTATGGCTACACCTTC
-	-	TRBJ1-2	TRBV6-2/TRBV6-3	CASSLRERGGYTF	TGTGCCAGCAGTCTCAGGGAAAGGGGCGGCTACACCTTC
-	-	TRBJ2-1	TRBV5-1	CASTLGSRADEQFF	TGCGCCAGCACTCTCGGGTCCAGGGCCGATGAGCAGTTCTTC
-	-	TRBJ1-2	TRBV12-3/TRBV12-4	CASSQGLGEGYTF	TGTGCCAGCAGCCAGGGGTTGGGTGAGGGCTACACCTTC
TRBD2	many	TRBJ2-5	TRBV4-3	CASSQSGGLLETQYF	TGCGCCAGCAGCCAGAGCGGGGGCCTCCTGGAGACCCAGTACTTC
TRBD2	-	TRBJ2-1	TRBV11-3	CASSHRLAGPNEQFF	TGTGCCAGCAGCCATCGACTAGCTGGCCCCAATGAGCAGTTCTTC
TRBD2	-	TRBJ2-2	TRBV27	CASTLWGGVTGELFF	TGTGCCAGCACCCTTTGGGGGGGGGTAACCGGGGAGCTGTTTTTT
-	-	TRBJ2-5	TRBV27	CASRPQGPRVWETQYF	TGTGCCAGCAGACCACAGGGACCCAGAGTTTGGGAGACCCAGTACTTC
-	-	TRBJ1-2	TRBV11-2	CASSLLEGPASYGYTF	TGTGCCAGCAGTCTGCTAGAGGGGCCTGCTAGCTATGGCTACACCTTC
TRBD1	-	TRBJ1-2	TRBV9	CASSTRQGLGYTF	TGTGCCAGCAGCACCCGACAGGGATTGGGCTACACCTTC
TRBD1	-	TRBJ2-3	TRBV18	CASSPGTDPSTDTQYF	TGTGCCAGCTCACCTGGGACAGACCCTAGCACAGATACGCAGTATTTT
-	-	TRBJ2-1	TRBV7-2	CASSRDSSYNEQFF	TGTGCCAGCAGCCGCGACAGCTCCTACAATGAGCAGTTCTTC
-	-	TRBJ1-1	TRBV27	CASSSSGTPNAEAFF	TGTGCCAGCAGTTCCTCCGGGACACCGAACGCTGAAGCTTTCTTT
TRBD2	-	TRBJ2-1	TRBV9	CASSVGGTSPYNEQFF	TGTGCCAGCAGCGTAGGTGGGACTAGCCCGTACAATGAGCAGTTCTTC
-	-	TRBJ1-1	TRBV6-4	CASSAGGKAFF	TGTGCCAGCAGTGCTGGAGGGAAAGCTTTCTTT
-	-	TRBJ2-3	TRBV5-1	CASSLDGETQYF	TGCGCCAGCAGCTTGGACGGGGAGACGCAGTATTTT
-	-	TRBJ1-5	TRBV19	CASSIDLGLSNQPQHF	TGTGCCAGTAGTATAGATTTGGGACTCAGTAATCAGCCCCAGCATTTT
-	-	TRBJ2-7	TRBV9	CASSFTGNSYEQYF	TGTGCCAGCAGCTTCACAGGAAACTCCTACGAGCAGTACTTC
-	-	TRBJ1-5	TRBV19	CASSPGVDDNQPQHF	TGTGCCAGTAGTCCAGGGGTGGATGACAATCAGCCCCAGCATTTT
TRBD1	-	TRBJ1-6	TRBV5-1	CASSLAVGQGSNSPLHF	TGCGCCAGCAGCTTGGCGGTAGGACAGGGGTCTAATTCACCCCTCCACTTT
-	-	TRBJ1-3	TRBV28	CASSMTAVNTIYF	TGTGCCAGCAGTATGACAGCAGTTAACACCATATATTTT
-	-	TRBJ1-1	TRBV6-1	CASSEYVGLEAFF	TGTGCCAGCAGTGAATATGTAGGGCTTGAAGCTTTCTTT
-	-	TRBJ1-2	TRBV6-5	CASSPRLDNYGYTF	TGTGCCAGCAGTCCCCGATTGGATAACTATGGCTACACCTTC